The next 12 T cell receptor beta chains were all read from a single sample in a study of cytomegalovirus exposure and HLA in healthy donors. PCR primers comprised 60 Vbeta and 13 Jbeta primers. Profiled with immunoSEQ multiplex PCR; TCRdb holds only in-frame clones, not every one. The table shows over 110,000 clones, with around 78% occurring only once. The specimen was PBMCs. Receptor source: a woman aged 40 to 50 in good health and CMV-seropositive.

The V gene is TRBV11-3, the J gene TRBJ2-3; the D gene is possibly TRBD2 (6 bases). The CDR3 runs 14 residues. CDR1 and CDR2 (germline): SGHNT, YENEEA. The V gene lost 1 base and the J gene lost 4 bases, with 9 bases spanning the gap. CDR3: CASSLVGSADTQYF. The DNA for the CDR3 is TGTGCCAGCAGCTTAGTCGGGAGTGCAGATACGCAGTATTTT.

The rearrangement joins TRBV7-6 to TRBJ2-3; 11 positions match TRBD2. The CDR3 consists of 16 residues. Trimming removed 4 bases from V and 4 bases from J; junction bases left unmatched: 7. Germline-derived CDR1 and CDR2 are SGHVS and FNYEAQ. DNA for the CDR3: TGTGCCAGCAGCTCTGTAGCGGGAGGGAGGGCAGATACGCAGTATTTT. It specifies CASSSVAGGRADTQYF.

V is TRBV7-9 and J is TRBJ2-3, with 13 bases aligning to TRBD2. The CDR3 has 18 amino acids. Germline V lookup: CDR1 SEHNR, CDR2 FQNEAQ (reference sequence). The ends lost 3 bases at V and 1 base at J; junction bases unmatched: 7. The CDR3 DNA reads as TGTGCCAGCAGCTTCAGACTAGCGGGAGGAAGGGGCACAGATACGCAGTATTTT. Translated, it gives CASSFRLAGGRGTDTQYF.

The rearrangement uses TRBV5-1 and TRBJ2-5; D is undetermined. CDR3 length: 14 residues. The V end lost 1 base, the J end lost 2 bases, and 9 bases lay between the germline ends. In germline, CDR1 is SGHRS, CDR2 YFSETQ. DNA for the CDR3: TGCGCCAGCAGCTTGTATCAGGCACAAGAGACCCAGTACTTC. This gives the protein CASSLYQAQETQYF.

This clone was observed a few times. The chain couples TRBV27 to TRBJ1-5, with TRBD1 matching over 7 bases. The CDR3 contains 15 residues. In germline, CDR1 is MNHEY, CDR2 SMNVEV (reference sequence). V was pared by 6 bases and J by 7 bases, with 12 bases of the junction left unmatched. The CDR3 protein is CASSILQGQVQPQHF. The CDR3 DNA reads TGTGCCAGCAGCATCCTACAGGGGCAAGTGCAGCCCCAGCATTTT.

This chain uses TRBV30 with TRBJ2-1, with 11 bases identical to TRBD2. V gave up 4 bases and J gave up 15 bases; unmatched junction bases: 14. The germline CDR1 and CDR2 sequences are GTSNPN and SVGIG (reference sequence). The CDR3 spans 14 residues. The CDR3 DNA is TGTGCCTGGACCGGTGGAATAGCGGGAGGGCCTCGGTTCTTC. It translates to CAWTGGIAGGPRFF.

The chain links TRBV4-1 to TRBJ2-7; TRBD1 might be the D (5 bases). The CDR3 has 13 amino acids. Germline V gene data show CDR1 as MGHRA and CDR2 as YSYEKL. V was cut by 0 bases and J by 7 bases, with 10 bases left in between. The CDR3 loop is CASSQDPGREQYF. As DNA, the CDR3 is TGCGCCAGCAGCCAAGATCCAGGGCGGGAGCAGTACTTC.

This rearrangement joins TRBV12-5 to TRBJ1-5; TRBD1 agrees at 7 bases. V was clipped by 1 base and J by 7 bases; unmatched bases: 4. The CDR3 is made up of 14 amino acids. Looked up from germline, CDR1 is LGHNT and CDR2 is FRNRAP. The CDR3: CASGLGDRGQPQHF. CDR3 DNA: TGTGCTAGTGGTTTGGGGGACAGAGGCCAGCCCCAGCATTTT.

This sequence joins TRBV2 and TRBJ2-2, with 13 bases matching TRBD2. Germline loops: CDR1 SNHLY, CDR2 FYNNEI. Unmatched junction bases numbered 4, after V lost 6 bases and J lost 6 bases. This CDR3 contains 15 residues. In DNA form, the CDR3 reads TGTGCCAGCAGGCGACTAGCGGGAGGTCCCGGGGAGCTGTTTTTT. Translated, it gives CASRRLAGGPGELFF.

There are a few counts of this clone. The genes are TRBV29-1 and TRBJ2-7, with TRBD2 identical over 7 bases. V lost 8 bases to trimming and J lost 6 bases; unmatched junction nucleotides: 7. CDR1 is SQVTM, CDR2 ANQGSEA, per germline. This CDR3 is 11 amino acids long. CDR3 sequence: CSSVGGGEQYF. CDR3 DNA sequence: TGCAGCTCCGTCGGCGGGGGCGAGCAGTACTTC.

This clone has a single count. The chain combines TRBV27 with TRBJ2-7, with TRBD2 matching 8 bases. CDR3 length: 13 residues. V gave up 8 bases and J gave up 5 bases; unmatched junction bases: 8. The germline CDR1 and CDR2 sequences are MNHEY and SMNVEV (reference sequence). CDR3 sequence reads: CASSQRERDEQYF. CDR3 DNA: TGTGCCAGCTCACAGCGGGAGCGCGACGAGCAGTACTTC.

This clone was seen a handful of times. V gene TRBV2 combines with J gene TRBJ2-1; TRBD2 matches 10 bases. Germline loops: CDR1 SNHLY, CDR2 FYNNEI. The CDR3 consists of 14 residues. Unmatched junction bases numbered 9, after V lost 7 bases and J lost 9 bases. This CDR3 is CASNRLAGDSEQFF. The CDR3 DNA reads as TGTGCCAGCAATAGGCTAGCGGGAGACAGTGAGCAGTTCTTC.